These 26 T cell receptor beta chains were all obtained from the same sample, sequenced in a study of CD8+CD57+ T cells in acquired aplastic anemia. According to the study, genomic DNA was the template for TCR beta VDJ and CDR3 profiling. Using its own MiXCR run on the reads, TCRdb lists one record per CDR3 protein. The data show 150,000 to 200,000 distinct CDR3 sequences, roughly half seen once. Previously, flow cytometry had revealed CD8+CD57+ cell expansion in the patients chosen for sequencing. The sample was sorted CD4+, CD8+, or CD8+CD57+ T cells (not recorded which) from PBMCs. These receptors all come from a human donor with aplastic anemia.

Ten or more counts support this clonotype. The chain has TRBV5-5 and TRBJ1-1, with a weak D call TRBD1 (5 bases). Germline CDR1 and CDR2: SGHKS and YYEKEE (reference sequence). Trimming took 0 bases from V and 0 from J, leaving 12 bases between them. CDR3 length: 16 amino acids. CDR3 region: CASSLAGGALNTEAFF. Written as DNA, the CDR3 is TGTGCCAGCAGCTTGGCCGGAGGGGCGCTGAACACTGAAGCTTTCTTT.

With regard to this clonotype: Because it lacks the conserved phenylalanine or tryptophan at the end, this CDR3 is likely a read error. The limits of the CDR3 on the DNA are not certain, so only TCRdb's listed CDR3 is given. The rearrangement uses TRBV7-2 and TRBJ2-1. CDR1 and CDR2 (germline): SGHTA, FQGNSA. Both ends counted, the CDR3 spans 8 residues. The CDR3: CASSLGTV.

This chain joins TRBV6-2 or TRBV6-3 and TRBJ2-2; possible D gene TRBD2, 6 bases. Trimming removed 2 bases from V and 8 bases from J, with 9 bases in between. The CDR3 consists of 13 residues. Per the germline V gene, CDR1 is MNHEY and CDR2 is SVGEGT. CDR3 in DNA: TGTGCCAGCAGTTACAAGGAGGGGGGGGAGCTGTTTTTT. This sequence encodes CASSYKEGGELFF.

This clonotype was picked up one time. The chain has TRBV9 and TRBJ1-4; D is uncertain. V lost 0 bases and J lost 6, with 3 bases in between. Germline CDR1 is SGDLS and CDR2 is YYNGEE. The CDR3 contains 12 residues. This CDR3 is CASSVADEKLFF. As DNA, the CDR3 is TGTGCCAGCAGCGTAGCGGATGAAAAACTGTTTTTT.

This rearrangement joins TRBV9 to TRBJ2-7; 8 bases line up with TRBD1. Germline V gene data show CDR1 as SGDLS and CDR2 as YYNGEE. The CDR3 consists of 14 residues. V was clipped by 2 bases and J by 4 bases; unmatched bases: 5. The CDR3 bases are TGTGCCAGCAGCGTGGCCGGACAGGGATACGAGCAGTACTTC. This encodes CASSVAGQGYEQYF.

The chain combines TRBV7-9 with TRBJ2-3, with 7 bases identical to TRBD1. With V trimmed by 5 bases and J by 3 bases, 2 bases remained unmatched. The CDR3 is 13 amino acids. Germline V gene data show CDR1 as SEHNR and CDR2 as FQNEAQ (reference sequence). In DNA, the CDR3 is TGTGCCAGCAGCCCGACAGGGACAGATACGCAGTATTTT. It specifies CASSPTGTDTQYF.

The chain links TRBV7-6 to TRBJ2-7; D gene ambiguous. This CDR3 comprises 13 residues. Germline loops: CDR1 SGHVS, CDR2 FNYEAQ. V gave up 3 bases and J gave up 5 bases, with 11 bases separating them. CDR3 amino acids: CASSLEGIHEQYF. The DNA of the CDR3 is TGTGCCAGCAGCTTGGAAGGGATTCACGAGCAGTACTTC.

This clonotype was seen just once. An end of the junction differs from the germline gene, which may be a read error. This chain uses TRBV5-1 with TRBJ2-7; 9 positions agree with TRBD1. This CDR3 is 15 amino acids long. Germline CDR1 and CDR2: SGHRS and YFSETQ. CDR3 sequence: CASSLIWDRAYEQYF. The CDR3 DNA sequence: TGCGCCAGCAGCTTGATTTGGGACAGGGCCTATGAGCAGTACTTC.

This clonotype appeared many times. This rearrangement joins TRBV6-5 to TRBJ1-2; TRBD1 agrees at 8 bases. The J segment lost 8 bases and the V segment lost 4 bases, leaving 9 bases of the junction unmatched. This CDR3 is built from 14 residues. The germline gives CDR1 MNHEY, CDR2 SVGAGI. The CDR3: CASSLDRAVDGYTF. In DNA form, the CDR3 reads TGTGCCAGCAGTTTGGACAGGGCTGTCGACGGCTACACCTTC.

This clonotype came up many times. In nucleotides, the CDR3 is TGTGCCAGCAGTTATGGCAGGCGTTCCTACGAGCAGTACTTC. It codes for CASSYGRRSYEQYF. This chain links TRBV6-6 with TRBJ2-7, with D unclear. Between the trimmed V and J ends, which lost 3 bases and 1 base, there was a span of 10 bases. The CDR3 loop spans 14 amino acids. Germline CDR1 is MNHNY and CDR2 is SVGAGI (reference sequence).

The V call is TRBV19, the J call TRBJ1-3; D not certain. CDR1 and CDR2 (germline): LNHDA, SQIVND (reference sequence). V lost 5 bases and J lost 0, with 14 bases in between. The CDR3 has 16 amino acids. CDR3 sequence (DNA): TGTGCCAGTAGTCCGGCGGGCGGGAACTCTGGAAACACCATATATTTT. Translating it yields CASSPAGGNSGNTIYF.

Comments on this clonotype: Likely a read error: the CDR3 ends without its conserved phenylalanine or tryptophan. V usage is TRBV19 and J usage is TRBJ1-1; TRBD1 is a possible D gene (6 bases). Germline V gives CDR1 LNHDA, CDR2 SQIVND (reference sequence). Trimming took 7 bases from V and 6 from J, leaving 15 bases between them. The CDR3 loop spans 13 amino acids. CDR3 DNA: TGTGCCAGTACCACCACAGGGAGGGCTGAAGCTTTCCTT. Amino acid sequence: CASTTTGRAEAFL.

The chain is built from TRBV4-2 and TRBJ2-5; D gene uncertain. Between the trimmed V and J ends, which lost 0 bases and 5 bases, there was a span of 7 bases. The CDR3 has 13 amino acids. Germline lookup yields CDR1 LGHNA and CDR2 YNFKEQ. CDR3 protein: CASSQERTETQYF. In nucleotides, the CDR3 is TGTGCCAGCAGCCAAGAGAGGACGGAGACCCAGTACTTC.

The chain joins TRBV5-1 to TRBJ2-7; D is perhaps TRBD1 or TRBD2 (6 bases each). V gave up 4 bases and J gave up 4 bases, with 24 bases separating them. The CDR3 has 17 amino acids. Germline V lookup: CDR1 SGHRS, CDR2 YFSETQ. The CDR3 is CASSIDRRGVVLYEQYF. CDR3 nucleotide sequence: TGCGCCAGCAGCATCGACAGGAGGGGTGTGGTGTTGTACGAGCAGTACTTC.

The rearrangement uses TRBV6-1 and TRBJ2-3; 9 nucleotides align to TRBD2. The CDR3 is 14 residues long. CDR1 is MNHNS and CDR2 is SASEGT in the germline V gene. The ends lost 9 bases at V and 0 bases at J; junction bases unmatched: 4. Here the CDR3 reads CASLTSGSTDTQYF. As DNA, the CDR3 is TGTGCCAGTCTGACTAGCGGTAGCACAGATACGCAGTATTTT.

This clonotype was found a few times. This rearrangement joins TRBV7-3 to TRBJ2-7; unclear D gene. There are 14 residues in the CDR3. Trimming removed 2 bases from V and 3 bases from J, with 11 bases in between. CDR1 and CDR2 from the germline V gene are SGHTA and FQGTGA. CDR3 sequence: CASSLEGTGYEQYF. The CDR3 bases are TGTGCCAGCAGCTTAGAAGGAACGGGCTACGAGCAGTACTTC.

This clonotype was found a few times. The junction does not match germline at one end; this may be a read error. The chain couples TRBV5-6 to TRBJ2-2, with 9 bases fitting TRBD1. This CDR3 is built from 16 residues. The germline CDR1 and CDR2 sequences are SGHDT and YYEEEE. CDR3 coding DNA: TGTGCCAACAGCCGGGACAGGGCAAGAAACACCGGGGAGCTGTTTTTT. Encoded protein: CANSRDRARNTGELFF.

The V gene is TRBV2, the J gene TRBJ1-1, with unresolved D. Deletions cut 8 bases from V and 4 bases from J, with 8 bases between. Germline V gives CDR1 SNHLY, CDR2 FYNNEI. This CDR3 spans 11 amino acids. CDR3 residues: CASRGITEAFF. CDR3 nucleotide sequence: TGTGCCAGCCGCGGGATCACTGAAGCTTTCTTT.

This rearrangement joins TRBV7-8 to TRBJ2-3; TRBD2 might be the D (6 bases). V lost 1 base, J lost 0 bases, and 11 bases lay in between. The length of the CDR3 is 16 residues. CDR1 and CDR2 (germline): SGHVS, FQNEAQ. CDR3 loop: CASSLEGDSSTDTQYF. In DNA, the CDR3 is TGTGCCAGCAGCTTAGAAGGGGACTCAAGCACAGATACGCAGTATTTT.

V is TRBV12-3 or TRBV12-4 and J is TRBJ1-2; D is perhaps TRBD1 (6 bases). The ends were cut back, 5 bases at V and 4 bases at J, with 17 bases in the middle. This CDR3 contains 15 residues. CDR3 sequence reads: CASSPPRGGSYGYTF. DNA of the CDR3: TGTGCCAGCAGTCCTCCCAGGGGAGGCAGCTATGGCTACACCTTC.

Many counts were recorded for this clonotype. CDR3 sequence (DNA): TGTGCCAGCAGTGAACGGGGGGCGCTTGGCTACACCTTC. Translation: CASSERGALGYTF. The V and J genes are TRBV6-1 and TRBJ1-2; perhaps TRBD1 as D (6 bases). V was cut by 2 bases and J by 7 bases, with 11 bases left in between. This CDR3 is 13 amino acids long. Germline V gene data show CDR1 as MNHNS and CDR2 as SASEGT.

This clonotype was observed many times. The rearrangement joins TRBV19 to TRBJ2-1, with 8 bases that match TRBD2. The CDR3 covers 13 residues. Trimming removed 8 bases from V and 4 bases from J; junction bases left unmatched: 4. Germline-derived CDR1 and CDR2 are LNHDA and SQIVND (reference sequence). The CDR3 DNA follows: TGTGCCAGTCTCGCGGGAGGTTACAATGAGCAGTTCTTC. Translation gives CASLAGGYNEQFF.

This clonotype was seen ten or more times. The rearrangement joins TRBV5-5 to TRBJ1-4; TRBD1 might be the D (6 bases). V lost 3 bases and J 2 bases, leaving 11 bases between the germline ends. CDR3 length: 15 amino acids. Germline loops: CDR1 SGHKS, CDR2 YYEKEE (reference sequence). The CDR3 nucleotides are TGTGCCAGCAGCTCGAGGACAGTCACTAATGAAAAACTGTTTTTT. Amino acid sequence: CASSSRTVTNEKLFF.

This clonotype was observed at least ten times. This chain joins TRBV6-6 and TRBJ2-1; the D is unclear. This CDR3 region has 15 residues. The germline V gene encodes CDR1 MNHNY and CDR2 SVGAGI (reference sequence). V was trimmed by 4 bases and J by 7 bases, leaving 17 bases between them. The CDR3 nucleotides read TGTGCCAGCAGTTTCGAATGGTTCTCGGGTAATGAGCAGTTCTTC. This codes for CASSFEWFSGNEQFF.

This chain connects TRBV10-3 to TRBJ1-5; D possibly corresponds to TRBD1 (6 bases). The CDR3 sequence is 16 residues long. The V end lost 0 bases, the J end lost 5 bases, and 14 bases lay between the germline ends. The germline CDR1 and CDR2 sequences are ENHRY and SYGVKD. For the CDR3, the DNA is TGTGCCATCAGTGAGTCGAGGGGGGTTGGGGATCAGCCCCAGCATTTT. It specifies CAISESRGVGDQPQHF.

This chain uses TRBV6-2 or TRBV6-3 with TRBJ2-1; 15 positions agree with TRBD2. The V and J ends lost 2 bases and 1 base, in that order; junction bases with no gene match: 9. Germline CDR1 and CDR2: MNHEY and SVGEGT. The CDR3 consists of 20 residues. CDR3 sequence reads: CASSYPGLAGGLASYNEQFF. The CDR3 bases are TGTGCCAGCAGTTACCCTGGACTAGCGGGGGGGCTAGCTTCCTACAATGAGCAGTTCTTC.